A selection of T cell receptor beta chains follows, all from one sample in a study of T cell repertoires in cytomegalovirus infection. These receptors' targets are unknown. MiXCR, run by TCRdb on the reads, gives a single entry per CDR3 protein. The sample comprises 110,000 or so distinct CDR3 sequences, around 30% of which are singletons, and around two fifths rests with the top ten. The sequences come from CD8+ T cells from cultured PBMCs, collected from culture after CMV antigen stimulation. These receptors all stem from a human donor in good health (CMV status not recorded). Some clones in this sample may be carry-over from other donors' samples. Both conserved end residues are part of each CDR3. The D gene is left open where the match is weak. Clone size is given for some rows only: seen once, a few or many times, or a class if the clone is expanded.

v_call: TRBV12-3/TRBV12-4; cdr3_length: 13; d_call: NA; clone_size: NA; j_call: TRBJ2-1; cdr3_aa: CASSPRQANEQFF; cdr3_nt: TGTGCCAGCAGTCCCAGACAAGCCAATGAGCAGTTCTTC
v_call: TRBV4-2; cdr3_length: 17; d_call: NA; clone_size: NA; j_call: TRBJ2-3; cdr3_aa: CASSQPWGGQATDTQYF; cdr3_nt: TGTGCCAGCAGCCAGCCCTGGGGGGGGCAGGCGACAGATACGCAGTATTTT
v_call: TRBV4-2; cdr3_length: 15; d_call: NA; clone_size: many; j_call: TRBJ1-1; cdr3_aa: CASSQGPDGNTEAFF; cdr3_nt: TGTGCCAGCAGCCAAGGCCCGGATGGGAACACTGAAGCTTTCTTT
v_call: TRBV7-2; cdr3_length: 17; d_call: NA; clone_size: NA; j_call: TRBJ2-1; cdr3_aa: CASSLLLVLSSGNEQFF; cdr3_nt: TGTGCCAGCAGCTTACTACTAGTTCTCAGTTCGGGCAATGAGCAGTTCTTC
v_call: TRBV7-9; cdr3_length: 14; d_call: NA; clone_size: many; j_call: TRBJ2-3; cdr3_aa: CASSKLADTDTQYF; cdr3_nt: TGTGCCAGCAGCAAACTAGCAGACACAGATACGCAGTATTTT
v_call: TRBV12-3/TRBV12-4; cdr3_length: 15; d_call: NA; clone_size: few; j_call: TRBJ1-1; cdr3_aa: CASRLKDSQNTEAFF; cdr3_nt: TGTGCCAGCAGACTTAAGGACAGTCAGAACACTGAAGCTTTCTTT
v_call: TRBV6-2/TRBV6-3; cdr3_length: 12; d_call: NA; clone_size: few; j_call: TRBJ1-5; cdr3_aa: CASSYSAGDQHF; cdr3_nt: TGTGCCAGCAGTTATTCGGCAGGGGACCAGCATTTT
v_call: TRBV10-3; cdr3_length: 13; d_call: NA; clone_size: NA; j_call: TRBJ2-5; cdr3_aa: CAISESGVETQYF; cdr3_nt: TGTGCCATCAGTGAGTCAGGGGTAGAGACCCAGTACTTC
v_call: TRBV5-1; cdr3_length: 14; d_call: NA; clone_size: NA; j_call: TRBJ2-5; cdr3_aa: CASSLLHPRETQYF; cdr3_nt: TGCGCCAGCAGCTTATTACACCCGCGAGAGACCCAGTACTTC
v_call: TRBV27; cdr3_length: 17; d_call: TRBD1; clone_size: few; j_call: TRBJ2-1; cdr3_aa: CASSLLYPGAGGVEQFF; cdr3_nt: TGTGCCAGCAGTTTGCTGTATCCCGGGGCAGGGGGCGTGGAGCAGTTCTTC
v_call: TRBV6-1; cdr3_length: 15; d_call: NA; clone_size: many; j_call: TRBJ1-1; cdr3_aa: CASSAGPGEGTEAFF; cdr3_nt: TGTGCCAGCAGTGCCGGCCCAGGGGAGGGCACTGAAGCTTTCTTT
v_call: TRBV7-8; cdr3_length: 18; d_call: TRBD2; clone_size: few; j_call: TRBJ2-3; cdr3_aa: CASSLGIGTSGGTDTQYF; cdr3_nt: TGTGCCAGCAGCTTAGGAATTGGGACTAGCGGGGGAACAGATACGCAGTATTTT
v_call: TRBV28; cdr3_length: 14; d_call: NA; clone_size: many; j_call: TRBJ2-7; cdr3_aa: CASNPVGGLDEQYF; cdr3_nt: TGTGCCAGCAACCCGGTAGGGGGGTTGGACGAGCAGTACTTC
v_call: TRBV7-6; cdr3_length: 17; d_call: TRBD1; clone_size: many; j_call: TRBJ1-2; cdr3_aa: CASSPLAPSGTVYGYTF; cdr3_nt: TGTGCCAGCAGCCCACTAGCCCCATCTGGGACAGTCTATGGCTACACCTTC
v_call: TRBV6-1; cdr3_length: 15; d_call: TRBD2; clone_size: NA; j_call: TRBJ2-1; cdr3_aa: CATMKGGGEYNEQFF; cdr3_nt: TGTGCCACCATGAAAGGCGGGGGGGAGTACAATGAGCAGTTCTTC
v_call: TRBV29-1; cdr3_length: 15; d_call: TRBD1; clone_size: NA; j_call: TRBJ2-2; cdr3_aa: CSVEVGQGRTGELFF; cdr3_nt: TGCAGCGTTGAAGTGGGACAGGGGAGGACCGGGGAGCTGTTTTTT
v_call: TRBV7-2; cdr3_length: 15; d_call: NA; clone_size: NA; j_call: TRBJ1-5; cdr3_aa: CASSLEGAVNQPQHF; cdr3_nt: TGTGCCAGCAGCTTAGAAGGGGCCGTCAATCAGCCCCAGCATTTT
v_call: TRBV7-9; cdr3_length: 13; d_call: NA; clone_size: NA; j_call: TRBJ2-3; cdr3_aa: CASSRISADTQYF; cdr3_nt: TGTGCCAGCAGCCGAATAAGCGCAGATACGCAGTATTTT
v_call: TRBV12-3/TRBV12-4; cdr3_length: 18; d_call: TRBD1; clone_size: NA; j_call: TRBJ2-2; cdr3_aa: CASSLAGQALPNTGELFF; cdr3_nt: TGTGCCAGCAGTTTAGCTGGACAGGCTCTTCCGAACACCGGGGAGCTGTTTTTT
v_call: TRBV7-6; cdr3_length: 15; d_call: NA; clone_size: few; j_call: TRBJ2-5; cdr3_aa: CASSPETGGQETQYF; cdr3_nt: TGTGCCAGCAGCCCCGAGACAGGCGGACAAGAGACCCAGTACTTC
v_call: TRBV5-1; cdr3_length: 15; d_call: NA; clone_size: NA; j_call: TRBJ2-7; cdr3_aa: CASSSRDKSSYEQYF; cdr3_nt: TGCGCCAGCAGCTCCCGGGACAAAAGCTCCTACGAGCAGTACTTC
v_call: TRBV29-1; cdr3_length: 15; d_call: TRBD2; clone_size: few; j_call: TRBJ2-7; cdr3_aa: CSVGGGSGGAYEQYF; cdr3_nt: TGCAGCGTTGGTGGAGGAAGCGGGGGAGCCTACGAGCAGTACTTC
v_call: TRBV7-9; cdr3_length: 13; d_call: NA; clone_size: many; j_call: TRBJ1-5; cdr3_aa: CASSVLGNQPQHF; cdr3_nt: TGTGCCAGCAGCGTCTTGGGCAATCAGCCCCAGCATTTT
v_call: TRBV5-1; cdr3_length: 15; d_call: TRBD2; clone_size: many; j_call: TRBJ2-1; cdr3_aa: CASSPGAIAGGEQFF; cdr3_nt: TGCGCCAGCAGCCCAGGGGCCATAGCGGGGGGTGAGCAGTTCTTC
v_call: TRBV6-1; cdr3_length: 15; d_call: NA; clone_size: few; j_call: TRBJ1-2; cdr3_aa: CASSFSTGFNYGYTF; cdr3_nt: TGTGCCAGCAGTTTCTCAACAGGATTTAACTATGGCTACACCTTC
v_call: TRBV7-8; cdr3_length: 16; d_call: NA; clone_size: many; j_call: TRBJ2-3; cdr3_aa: CASSLVSYPSTDTQYF; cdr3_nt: TGTGCCAGCAGCTTAGTTAGCTACCCTAGCACAGATACGCAGTATTTT
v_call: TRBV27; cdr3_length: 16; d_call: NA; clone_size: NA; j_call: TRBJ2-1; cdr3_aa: CASFPFGRTIYNEQFF; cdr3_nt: TGTGCCAGCTTCCCCTTTGGGAGAACAATTTACAATGAGCAGTTCTTC
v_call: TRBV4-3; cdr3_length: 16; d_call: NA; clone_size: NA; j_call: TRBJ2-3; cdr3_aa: CASSQDRGRYTDTQYF; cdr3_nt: TGCGCCAGCAGCCAAGATAGGGGGAGATACACAGATACGCAGTATTTT
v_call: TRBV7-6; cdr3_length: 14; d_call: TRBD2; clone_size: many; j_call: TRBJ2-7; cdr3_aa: CASSLVLAGYEQYF; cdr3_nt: TGTGCCAGCAGCTTAGTGCTAGCGGGGTACGAGCAGTACTTC
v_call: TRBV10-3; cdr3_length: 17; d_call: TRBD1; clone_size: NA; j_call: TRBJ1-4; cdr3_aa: CAISDGTGDATNEKLFF; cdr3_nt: TGTGCCATCAGCGACGGGACAGGGGACGCAACTAATGAAAAACTGTTTTTT
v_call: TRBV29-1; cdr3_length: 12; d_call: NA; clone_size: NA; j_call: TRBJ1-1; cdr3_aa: CSVEEGSAEAFF; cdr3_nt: TGCAGCGTTGAAGAGGGGTCAGCTGAAGCTTTCTTT
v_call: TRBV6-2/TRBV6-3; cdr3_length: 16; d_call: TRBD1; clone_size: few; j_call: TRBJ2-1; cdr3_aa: CASSYSDRPSYNEQFF; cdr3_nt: TGTGCCAGCAGTTACTCGGACAGGCCCTCCTACAATGAGCAGTTCTTC
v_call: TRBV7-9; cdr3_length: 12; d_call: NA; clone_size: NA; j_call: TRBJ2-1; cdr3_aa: CASSLNSFEQFF; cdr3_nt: TGTGCCAGCAGCTTAAACAGTTTCGAGCAGTTCTTC
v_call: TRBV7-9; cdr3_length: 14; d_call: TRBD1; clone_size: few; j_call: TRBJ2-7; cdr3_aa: CASSSPGGAYEQYF; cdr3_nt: TGTGCCAGCAGCTCCCCAGGGGGTGCCTACGAGCAGTACTTC
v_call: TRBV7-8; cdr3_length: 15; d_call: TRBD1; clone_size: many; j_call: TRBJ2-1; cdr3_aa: CASSQGQGAYNEQFF; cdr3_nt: TGTGCCAGCAGCCAGGGACAGGGGGCCTACAATGAGCAGTTCTTC
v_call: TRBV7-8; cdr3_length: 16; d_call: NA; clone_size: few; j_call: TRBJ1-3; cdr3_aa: CASSSTDTNSGNTIYF; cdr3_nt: TGTGCCAGCAGCTCGACGGACACTAACTCTGGAAACACCATATATTTT
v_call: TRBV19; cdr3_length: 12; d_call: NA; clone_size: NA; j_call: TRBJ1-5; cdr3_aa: CASSPLNQPQHF; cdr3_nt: TGTGCCAGTAGCCCACTCAATCAGCCCCAGCATTTT
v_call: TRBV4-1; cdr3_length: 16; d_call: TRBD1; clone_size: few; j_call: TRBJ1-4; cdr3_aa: CASSQDRGAGGEKLFF; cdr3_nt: TGCGCCAGCAGCCAAGATAGGGGGGCAGGGGGTGAAAAACTGTTTTTT
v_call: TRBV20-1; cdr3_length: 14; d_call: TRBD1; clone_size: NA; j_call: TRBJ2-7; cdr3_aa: CSARDRQGTYEQYF; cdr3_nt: TGCAGTGCTAGAGATCGACAGGGTACCTACGAGCAGTACTTC
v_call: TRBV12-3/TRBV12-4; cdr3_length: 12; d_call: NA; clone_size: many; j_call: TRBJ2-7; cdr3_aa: CASSSDSYEQYF; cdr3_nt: TGTGCCAGCAGTTCGGACAGCTACGAGCAGTACTTC
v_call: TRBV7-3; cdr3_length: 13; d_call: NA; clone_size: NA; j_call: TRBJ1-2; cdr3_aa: CASRPLSTYGYTF; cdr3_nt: TGTGCCAGCAGGCCTCTCAGTACGTATGGCTACACCTTC
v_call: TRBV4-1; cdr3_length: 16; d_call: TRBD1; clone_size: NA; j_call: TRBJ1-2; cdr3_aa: CASSQALQGVRYGYTF; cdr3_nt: TGCGCCAGCAGCCAAGCTCTACAGGGGGTTAGGTATGGCTACACCTTC